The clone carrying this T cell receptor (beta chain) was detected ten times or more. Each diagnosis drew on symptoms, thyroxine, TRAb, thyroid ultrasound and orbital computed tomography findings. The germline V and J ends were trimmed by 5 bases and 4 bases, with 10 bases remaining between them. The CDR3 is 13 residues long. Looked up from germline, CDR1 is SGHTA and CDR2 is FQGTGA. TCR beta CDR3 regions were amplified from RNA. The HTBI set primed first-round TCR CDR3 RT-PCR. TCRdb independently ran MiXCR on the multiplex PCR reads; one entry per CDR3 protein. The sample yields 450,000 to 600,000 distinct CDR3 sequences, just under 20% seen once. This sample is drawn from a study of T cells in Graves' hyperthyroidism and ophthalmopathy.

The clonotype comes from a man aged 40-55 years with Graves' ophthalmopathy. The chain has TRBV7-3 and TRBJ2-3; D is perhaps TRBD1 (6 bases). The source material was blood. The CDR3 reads CASSLNRADTQYF. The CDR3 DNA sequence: TGTGCCAGCAGCCTCAACAGGGCAGATACGCAGTATTTT.